The 25 T cell receptor beta chains presented below share a single source sample, sequenced in a study of blood T cell repertoires in COVID-19. Sequencing was performed with immunoSEQ multiplex PCR; in TCRdb, only in-frame clones are kept and a portion is missing. The sample contains 120,000 to 150,000 clones, 90% of which appear only once. Material: peripheral blood. These TCRs come from a woman aged 80 or over with acute or convalescent COVID-19.

The chain employs TRBV9 and TRBJ1-3, with TRBD1 matching 9 bases. The germline V gene has CDR1 SGDLS and CDR2 YYNGEE. The trim removed 4 bases at V and 6 bases at J, leaving 5 bases unmatched. The CDR3 sequence is 14 residues long. CDR3 coding DNA: TGTGCCAGCAGCCCCTGGACAGGGGAAAACACCATATATTTT. Translating gives CASSPWTGENTIYF.

V and J are TRBV5-1 and TRBJ2-1, with 12 bases identical to TRBD2. The CDR3 spans 16 residues. The trim removed 3 bases at V and 3 bases at J, leaving 4 bases unmatched. Looked up from germline, CDR1 is SGHRS and CDR2 is YFSETQ. CDR3 nucleotide sequence: TGCGCCAGCAGCTGGGGGACTAGCGGGCTCTACAATGAGCAGTTCTTC. It translates to CASSWGTSGLYNEQFF. Full variable domain (outside the CDR3, taken from reference TRBV5-1 and TRBJ2-1): KAGVTQTPRYLIKTRGQQVTLSCSPISGHRSVSWYQQTPGQGLQFLFEYFSETQRNKGNFPGRFSGRQFSNSRSEMNVSTLELGDSALYLCASSWGTSGLYNEQFFGPGTRLTVL.

The chain combines TRBV5-6 with TRBJ2-7; D possibly corresponds to TRBD1 (6 bases). The CDR3 is made up of 15 amino acids. Germline values: CDR1 SGHDT, CDR2 YYEEEE. Between the trimmed V and J ends, which lost 0 bases and 2 bases, there was a span of 12 bases. This CDR3 is CASSLAPTGTYEQYF. The CDR3 DNA reads TGTGCCAGCAGCTTGGCCCCTACAGGGACCTACGAGCAGTACTTC.

This chain joins TRBV5-6 and TRBJ2-1, with 14 bases fitting TRBD2. This CDR3 has 18 residues. Germline lookup yields CDR1 SGHDT and CDR2 YYEEEE. Unmatched junction bases numbered 6, after V lost 4 bases and J lost 0 bases. CDR3 sequence (DNA): TGTGCCAGCAGCCGGACTAGCGGGGGGCCGAGCTCCTACAATGAGCAGTTCTTC. Translating gives CASSRTSGGPSSYNEQFF.

The gene calls are TRBV3-1 (or the pseudogene TRBV3-2) and TRBJ2-2, with D possibly matching TRBD2 (6 bases). Per germline, CDR1 LGHDT and CDR2 YNNKEL (reference sequence). This CDR3 is 13 amino acids long. Trimming stripped 7 bases from V and 1 base from J, with 7 bases between. DNA for the CDR3: TGTGCCAGCACGGGACTGAACACCGGGGAGCTGTTTTTT. Translation: CASTGLNTGELFF.

The V gene is TRBV18, the J gene TRBJ1-2; D may be TRBD1 (5 bases). Germline-derived CDR1 and CDR2 are KGHSH and LQKENI. The V and J ends lost 3 bases and 8 bases respectively, with 22 bases between them. This CDR3 is 16 amino acids long. This chain's CDR3 is CASSPGARVLSGGYTF. Here the CDR3 DNA reads TGTGCCAGCTCACCGGGCGCGCGAGTGCTTTCAGGGGGCTACACCTTC.

This clone showed up just a few times. V and J are TRBV12-5 and TRBJ1-1; D possibly corresponds to TRBD1 (6 bases). The CDR3 runs 14 residues. Trimming pared 1 base from V and 7 bases from J, leaving 13 bases between. CDR1 is LGHNT and CDR2 is FRNRAP in the germline V gene. CDR3 residues: CASGLGQAGGEAFF. The CDR3 coding sequence is TGTGCTAGTGGTTTGGGACAGGCCGGCGGTGAAGCTTTCTTT.

This clone came up once. The chain employs TRBV6-5 and TRBJ1-6; D is undetermined. Trimming took off 2 bases at V and 7 bases at J, with 12 bases between the two ends. Germline assignment: CDR1 MNHEY and CDR2 SVGAGI. There are 15 residues in the CDR3. CDR3 loop: CASSYQRERNSPLHF. As DNA, the CDR3 is TGTGCCAGCAGTTACCAGAGGGAGCGAAATTCACCCCTCCACTTT.

The V gene is TRBV28, the J gene TRBJ1-2, with D perhaps TRBD1 (5 bases). The CDR3 length is 12 residues. Germline CDR1 is MDHEN and CDR2 is SYDVKM. Trimming removed 7 bases at V and 4 bases at J, with 10 bases between. The DNA for the CDR3 is TGTGCCAGCACCGACAGAACCTATGGCTACACCTTC. This translates into CASTDRTYGYTF.

The V gene is TRBV6-5, the J gene TRBJ2-6, with TRBD1 matching over 9 bases. Germline CDR1 is MNHEY and CDR2 is SVGAGI. Unmatched junction bases numbered 8, after V lost 6 bases and J lost 8 bases. There are 15 residues in the CDR3. CDR3 loop: CASRDRGQVSNVLTF. CDR3 bases: TGTGCCAGCAGGGACAGGGGCCAGGTGTCCAACGTCCTGACTTTC.

The chain uses TRBV19 and TRBJ1-4, with TRBD1 identical over 7 bases. The germline gives CDR1 LNHDA, CDR2 SQIVND (reference sequence). The CDR3 length is 15 residues. Trimming removed 5 bases from V and 4 bases from J; junction bases left unmatched: 7. The CDR3, as DNA: TGTGCCAGTAGTGGCGGACAGGAGTATAATGAAAAACTGTTTTTT. Translation gives CASSGGQEYNEKLFF.

The V gene is TRBV14, the J gene TRBJ1-3; 9 bases are shared with TRBD1. Germline trimming cut 4 bases from V and 2 bases from J; bases unmatched to any gene: 9. The CDR3 sequence is 17 residues long. The germline gives CDR1 SGHDN, CDR2 FVKESK. CDR3: CASSPRTGVHPGNTIYF. As DNA, the CDR3 is TGTGCCAGCAGCCCTAGGACAGGGGTACACCCTGGAAACACCATATATTTT. The entire variable domain, with the rest obtained from reference TRBV14 and TRBJ1-3, is as follows: EAGVTQFPSHSVIEKGQTVTLRCDPISGHDNLYWYRRVMGKEIKFLLHFVKESKQDESGMPNNRFLAERTGGTYSTLKVQPAELEDSGVYFCASSPRTGVHPGNTIYFGEGSWLTVV.

V gene TRBV9 combines with J gene TRBJ1-1; 12 bases are a match to TRBD1. The CDR3 is 18 amino acids. CDR1 SGDLS and CDR2 YYNGEE come from the germline V gene. After removal of 3 bases from V and 0 bases from J, the junction contained 9 bases not matched to a gene. This CDR3 reads CASSAGDRGRGVNTEAFF. CDR3 sequence (DNA): TGTGCCAGCAGCGCAGGGGACAGGGGGCGCGGAGTGAACACTGAAGCTTTCTTT. Full variable domain (rest looked up from reference TRBV9 and TRBJ1-1): DSGVTQTPKHLITATGQRVTLRCSPRSGDLSVYWYQQSLDQGLQFLIQYYNGEERAKGNILERFSAQQFPDLHSELNLSSLELGDSALYFCASSAGDRGRGVNTEAFFGQGTRLTVV.

CDR3 nucleotides: TGTGCCAGCAGCTTGGGACAGGGAAGGGGAAACACCATATATTTT. It is translated as CASSLGQGRGNTIYF. J is TRBJ1-3 and V is TRBV5-4; 7 bases agree with TRBD1. V shed 0 bases and J 4 bases; nucleotides not matched to a gene: 4. Germline CDR1 and CDR2: SGHNT and YYREEE (reference sequence). The CDR3 runs to 15 residues.

CDR3 sequence: CASSGGQGGETQYF. CDR3 in DNA: TGTGCCAGCAGCGGCGGACAGGGAGGGGAGACCCAGTACTTC. The V call is TRBV9, the J call TRBJ2-5, with D possibly TRBD1 on 8 matching bases. CDR1 and CDR2 from the germline V gene are SGDLS and YYNGEE. The CDR3 contains 14 residues. Trimming took off 3 bases at V and 5 bases at J, with 14 bases between the two ends. Full variable domain (missing parts from reference TRBV9 and TRBJ2-5): DSGVTQTPKHLITATGQRVTLRCSPRSGDLSVYWYQQSLDQGLQFLIQYYNGEERAKGNILERFSAQQFPDLHSELNLSSLELGDSALYFCASSGGQGGETQYFGPGTRLLVL.

The rearrangement joins TRBV2 to TRBJ1-2; 8 bases agree with TRBD1. V dropped 7 bases and J dropped 3; count of bases not matched to a gene: 4. CDR1 SNHLY and CDR2 FYNNEI come from the germline V gene. This CDR3 is 13 amino acids long. CDR3 protein: CASKGQADYGYTF. The CDR3 DNA is TGTGCCAGCAAGGGACAGGCGGACTATGGCTACACCTTC.

This clone was observed a single time. V and J are TRBV11-2 and TRBJ1-1; tentatively, D is TRBD1 (6 bases). The CDR3 has 14 amino acids. Trimming shortened V by 3 bases and J by 0 bases, and 8 bases separated the two germline ends. Looked up from germline, CDR1 is SGHAT and CDR2 is FQNNGV. In nucleotides, the CDR3 is TGTGCCAGCAGCTTTCAGGGGTTGAACACTGAAGCTTTCTTT. Its protein is CASSFQGLNTEAFF.

The chain links TRBV5-1 to TRBJ1-1; a weak D match, TRBD1 (5 bases). Germline V gene lookup returns CDR1 SGHRS and CDR2 YFSETQ. The CDR3 has 14 amino acids. Trimming pared 4 bases from V and 5 bases from J, leaving 15 bases between. The CDR3 DNA follows: TGCGCCAGCAGCCCGGGTGGGGGGTGGACTGAAGCTTTCTTT. Its protein product is CASSPGGGWTEAFF.

The gene calls are TRBV29-1 and TRBJ1-1; the D gene is possibly TRBD1 (6 bases). Trimming took 6 bases from V and 1 from J, leaving 9 bases between them. There are 12 residues in the CDR3. Germline CDR1 SQVTM, CDR2 ANQGSEA. The CDR3 nucleotides read TGCAGCGTAAAGACAGGGAACACTGAAGCTTTCTTT. It encodes CSVKTGNTEAFF.

DNA of the CDR3: TGTGCCAGCAGTTTAAAGGGGGCGAGTAATGGCTACACCTTC. This encodes CASSLKGASNGYTF. The chain couples TRBV27 to TRBJ1-2, with 7 nucleotides matching TRBD1. J lost 6 bases, V lost 2 bases, and 6 bases had no gene match. This CDR3 is 14 amino acids long. Germline CDR1 reads MNHEY; CDR2 reads SMNVEV (reference sequence).

The chain is built from TRBV12-1 and TRBJ1-2; whether TRBD1, the table's D call, matches the DNA was not checked. TRBV12-1 has pseudogene status. The CDR3 is 16 residues long. As DNA, the CDR3 is TGTGCCAGCAGCTTAGATTTGACAGGGACGGCCTATGGCTACACCTTC. It translates to CASSLDLTGTAYGYTF.

This clone was seen just once. The chain recombines TRBV30 with TRBJ1-2; D is perhaps TRBD1 (6 bases). The CDR3 sequence is 13 residues long. V was trimmed by 2 bases and J by 4 bases, leaving 11 bases between them. Looked up from germline, CDR1 is GTSNPN and CDR2 is SVGIG (reference sequence). The CDR3 nucleotides are TGTGCCTGGAGTCTGGGGGCCGCCTATGGCTACACCTTC. Its translation: CAWSLGAAYGYTF.

The chain combines TRBV19 with TRBJ1-2; TRBD1 might be the D (5 bases). The germline CDR1 and CDR2 sequences are LNHDA and SQIVND (reference sequence). This CDR3 is built from 15 residues. V shed 1 base and J shed 4 bases, with 13 bases lying between them. The CDR3 sequence is CASSIGQGFSYGYTF. CDR3 nucleotide sequence: TGTGCCAGTAGTATAGGTCAGGGTTTTTCCTATGGCTACACCTTC.

The chain uses TRBV5-1 and TRBJ2-1; no clear D. CDR1 and CDR2 from the germline V gene are SGHRS and YFSETQ. Trimming pared 1 base from V and 6 bases from J, leaving 8 bases between. The CDR3 runs to 13 residues. As DNA, the CDR3 is TGCGCCAGCAGCTTGTTTGAGGCCAATGAGCAGTTCTTC. Residues: CASSLFEANEQFF.

This clone was observed a single time. Other nucleotide sequences in the sample specify the same CDR3. The chain recombines TRBV9 with TRBJ1-3; tentative D call: TRBD1 (5 bases). This CDR3 contains 16 residues. Between the trimmed V and J ends, which lost 0 bases and 0 bases, there was a span of 10 bases. Germline V gives CDR1 SGDLS, CDR2 YYNGEE. The CDR3 reads CASSVGGTLSGNTIYF. In DNA, the CDR3 is TGTGCCAGCAGCGTAGGCGGGACCCTCTCTGGAAACACCATATATTTT.